Listed below are T cell receptor beta chains from one sample, sequenced in a study of T cell responses to AZD1222 COVID-19 vaccine. Assay used: immunoSEQ multiplex PCR; TCRdb lists only in-frame clones, some missing. In the table there are about 74,000 clones, less than 95% of which are singletons. The starting material was peripheral blood, obtained 28 days after the second AZD1222 dose. The source is an adult who received the AZD1222 COVID-19 vaccine. Both conserved end residues are part of each CDR3. Each record gives: J gene, V gene, CDR3 protein.

J gene: TRBJ1-1; V gene: TRBV30; CDR3 protein: CAWSLVGEAFF
J gene: TRBJ2-2; V gene: TRBV9; CDR3 protein: CASSVGQGGTGELFF
J gene: TRBJ2-7; V gene: TRBV28; CDR3 protein: CASRPTGAGRGYEQYF
J gene: TRBJ2-7; V gene: TRBV5-1; CDR3 protein: CASSLDRGPYEQYF
J gene: TRBJ1-1; V gene: TRBV30; CDR3 protein: CARAFGGGEAFF
J gene: TRBJ2-1; V gene: TRBV6-2/TRBV6-3; CDR3 protein: CASSLRGGGLWINNEQFF
J gene: TRBJ2-1; V gene: TRBV4-3; CDR3 protein: CASSQDGARVNEQFF
J gene: TRBJ1-1; V gene: TRBV7-2; CDR3 protein: CASSLNHQSAFF
J gene: TRBJ1-1; V gene: TRBV5-1; CDR3 protein: CASSLGVGGDTEAFF
J gene: TRBJ2-7; V gene: TRBV19; CDR3 protein: CASSQRIGGRYEQYF
J gene: TRBJ1-3; V gene: TRBV6-2/TRBV6-3; CDR3 protein: CASSSTPSRNTIYF
J gene: TRBJ2-7; V gene: TRBV3-1/TRBV3-2; CDR3 protein: CASSQPRSYEQYF
J gene: TRBJ1-3; V gene: TRBV7-6; CDR3 protein: CASSLAPGLGNTIYF
J gene: TRBJ2-1; V gene: TRBV7-3; CDR3 protein: CASSLEGALNEQFF
J gene: TRBJ1-1; V gene: TRBV30; CDR3 protein: CAWRGQGNTEAFF
J gene: TRBJ1-2; V gene: TRBV24-1; CDR3 protein: CATTRGQGGYTF
J gene: TRBJ1-3; V gene: TRBV6-5; CDR3 protein: CASKGGTLSGNTIYF
J gene: TRBJ1-6; V gene: TRBV19; CDR3 protein: CASRRQVSSYNSPLHF
J gene: TRBJ2-5; V gene: TRBV5-1; CDR3 protein: CASSIQETQYF
J gene: TRBJ1-1; V gene: TRBV5-4; CDR3 protein: CASSLAGFGSTEAFF
J gene: TRBJ1-1; V gene: TRBV15; CDR3 protein: CATSRGTLTMGNTEAFF
J gene: TRBJ1-3; V gene: TRBV15; CDR3 protein: CATSRVGRSGNTIYF
J gene: TRBJ2-1; V gene: TRBV29-1; CDR3 protein: CSVEEVNEQFF
J gene: TRBJ2-7; V gene: TRBV6-5; CDR3 protein: CASRTVSYEQYF
J gene: TRBJ2-1; V gene: TRBV7-3; CDR3 protein: CASSLGGFRSSNEQFF
J gene: TRBJ2-1; V gene: TRBV7-3; CDR3 protein: CASSWTSGVNEQFF
J gene: TRBJ2-1; V gene: TRBV7-7; CDR3 protein: CASSLEEGRYNEQFF
J gene: TRBJ1-1; V gene: TRBV28; CDR3 protein: CASSSRQLGNTEAFF
J gene: TRBJ1-1; V gene: TRBV12-3/TRBV12-4; CDR3 protein: CASSFTGNTEAFF
J gene: TRBJ2-1; V gene: TRBV3-1/TRBV3-2; CDR3 protein: CASSRGTYNEQFF
J gene: TRBJ2-5; V gene: TRBV7-9; CDR3 protein: CASSPSGGRETQYF
J gene: TRBJ2-7; V gene: TRBV28; CDR3 protein: CASSAQTSGSNEQYF
J gene: TRBJ2-7; V gene: TRBV27; CDR3 protein: CAGSLGAVLGYEQYF
J gene: TRBJ2-1; V gene: TRBV2; CDR3 protein: CASGRGSYNEQFF
J gene: TRBJ1-2; V gene: TRBV7-9; CDR3 protein: CASSPGQRHGYTF
J gene: TRBJ1-2; V gene: TRBV7-9; CDR3 protein: CASSLDGINYGYTF
J gene: TRBJ2-3; V gene: TRBV5-1; CDR3 protein: CASSSKASTDTQYF
J gene: TRBJ2-1; V gene: TRBV13; CDR3 protein: CASSPRTGRSYNEQFF
J gene: TRBJ1-2; V gene: TRBV4-2; CDR3 protein: CASSQDLGQDYGYTF
J gene: TRBJ1-1; V gene: TRBV3-1/TRBV3-2; CDR3 protein: CASSLYLTGSEAFF
J gene: TRBJ2-3; V gene: TRBV6-5; CDR3 protein: CASSYFGGQPDTQYF
J gene: TRBJ2-7; V gene: TRBV5-1; CDR3 protein: CASSEGQPGTSGLSSYEQYF
J gene: TRBJ2-2; V gene: TRBV5-3; CDR3 protein: CARSLSGGTGELFF
J gene: TRBJ2-7; V gene: TRBV5-6; CDR3 protein: CASSGRDRYEQYF
J gene: TRBJ1-4; V gene: TRBV20-1; CDR3 protein: CSASRPGEREKLFF
J gene: TRBJ2-2; V gene: TRBV20-1; CDR3 protein: CSASSFTGELFF
J gene: TRBJ2-7; V gene: TRBV18; CDR3 protein: CASSPPASGRVSQYF
J gene: TRBJ1-3; V gene: TRBV28; CDR3 protein: CASSLLTAGNTIYF
J gene: TRBJ1-2; V gene: TRBV30; CDR3 protein: CAWRGGKDGGYTF
J gene: TRBJ2-1; V gene: TRBV6-5; CDR3 protein: CASRRRQGYEQFF
J gene: TRBJ2-7; V gene: TRBV7-9; CDR3 protein: CASSSKRTYEQYF
J gene: TRBJ2-1; V gene: TRBV5-1; CDR3 protein: CATSRTSGYNEQFF